What follows are 30 T cell receptor beta chains derived from one specimen sequenced in a study of blood T cell repertoires in COVID-19. TCRdb's table, derived via immunoSEQ multiplex PCR, lists solely in-frame clones and lacks some. The table records under 300,000 clones, roughly 91% of them present only once. What was sequenced was peripheral blood. Receptors were obtained from a man between 25 and 39 years old with COVID-19, enrolled during active disease.

This chain joins TRBV29-1 and TRBJ2-1, with 10 bases identical to TRBD2. CDR1 is SQVTM and CDR2 is ANQGSEA in the germline V gene. The CDR3 length is 15 residues. V gave up 5 bases and J gave up 0 bases; unmatched junction bases: 4. The CDR3 reads CSVPSGGLSYNEQFF. The CDR3 DNA reads as TGCAGCGTTCCTAGCGGGGGCCTCTCCTACAATGAGCAGTTCTTC.

The rearrangement joins TRBV2 to TRBJ1-2; 9 bases are a match to TRBD1. The germline V gene encodes CDR1 SNHLY and CDR2 FYNNEI. V trimming: 7 bases; J trimming: 8 bases; junction bases outside the gene matches: 5. CDR3 length: 12 amino acids. In DNA, the CDR3 is TGTGCCAGCAACCCCGGGACAGGGGGCTACACCTTC. Its translation is CASNPGTGGYTF. Based on the CDR3 plus reference TRBV2 and TRBJ1-2, the full variable domain is EPEVTQTPSHQVTQMGQEVILRCVPISNHLYFYWYRQILGQKVEFLVSFYNNEISEKSEIFDDQFSVERPDGSNFTLKIRSTKLEDSAMYFCASNPGTGGYTFGSGTRLTVV.

This chain links TRBV5-1 with TRBJ2-7, with D perhaps matching TRBD2 (6 bases). Germline CDR1 SGHRS, CDR2 YFSETQ. The length of the CDR3 is 14 residues. V lost 6 bases to trimming and J lost 3 bases, with 16 bases between them. CDR3 sequence (DNA): TGCGCCAGCAAATGGGAGCAGGGAGGCTACGAGCAGTACTTC. Its translation: CASKWEQGGYEQYF. The variable domain in full, completed from reference TRBV5-1 and TRBJ2-7, reads KAGVTQTPRYLIKTRGQQVTLSCSPISGHRSVSWYQQTPGQGLQFLFEYFSETQRNKGNFPGRFSGRQFSNSRSEMNVSTLELGDSALYLCASKWEQGGYEQYFGPGTRLTVT.

The chain has TRBV3-1 (or the pseudogene TRBV3-2) and TRBJ2-2; D remains unclear. The CDR3 is 12 amino acids. Germline V gives CDR1 LGHDT, CDR2 YNNKEL (reference sequence). The V end lost 2 bases, the J end lost 5 bases, and 3 bases lay between the germline ends. In DNA form, the CDR3 reads TGTGCCAGCAGCCAATTAACCGGGGAGCTGTTTTTT. Its protein product is CASSQLTGELFF.

The rearrangement links TRBV12-5 to TRBJ1-1; D is unresolved. Germline V CDR1 and CDR2: LGHNT, FRNRAP. CDR3 length: 17 residues. Deletions cut 4 bases from V and 1 base from J, with 19 bases between. In DNA form, the CDR3 reads TGTGCTAGTGGTTCTCCCCCCGCCGCCAACTCGAACACTGAAGCTTTCTTT. This encodes CASGSPPAANSNTEAFF.

Comments on this clone: Relative to the germline gene, one junction end is altered; a read error may explain this. V usage is TRBV27 and J usage is TRBJ2-5, with 9 bases matching TRBD1. The CDR3 is 15 amino acids. Germline V gene sequence: CDR1 MNHEY, CDR2 SMNVEV (reference sequence). CDR3 amino acids: CASSLLNRGRETQYF. The DNA for the CDR3 is TGTGCCAGCAGCTTATTGAACAGGGGGCGAGAGACCCAGTACTTC.

This chain connects TRBV9 to TRBJ2-2; D not certain. Germline V lookup: CDR1 SGDLS, CDR2 YYNGEE. The germline V and J ends were trimmed by 0 bases and 5 bases, with 8 bases remaining between them. This CDR3 spans 14 amino acids. The CDR3 nucleotides are TGTGCCAGCAGCGTAGATGTTATTACCGGGGAGCTGTTTTTT. It codes for CASSVDVITGELFF.

The chain combines TRBV9 with TRBJ1-6, with 7 bases identical to TRBD1. The CDR3 contains 14 residues. V lost 3 bases, J lost 9 bases, and 6 bases stayed unmatched. Per germline, CDR1 SGDLS and CDR2 YYNGEE. The CDR3 loop is CASSAEDRLSPLHF. CDR3 in DNA: TGTGCCAGCAGCGCAGAGGACAGGCTTTCACCCCTCCACTTT.

The V and J genes are TRBV18 and TRBJ1-2; no firm D call. CDR1 is KGHSH and CDR2 is LQKENI in the germline V gene. This CDR3 has 13 amino acids. Trimming took off 4 bases at V and 2 bases at J, with 8 bases between the two ends. In nucleotides, the CDR3 is TGTGCCAGCTCACAACCTCAGAACTATGGCTACACCTTC. This gives the protein CASSQPQNYGYTF.

The J gene is TRBJ2-7, the V gene TRBV3-1 (or the pseudogene TRBV3-2), with TRBD1 matching 10 bases. The CDR3 runs to 15 residues. Germline CDR1 is LGHDT and CDR2 is YNNKEL (reference sequence). V gave up 2 bases and J gave up 6 bases; unmatched junction bases: 7. CDR3 protein: CASSQKLGTGVEQYF. CDR3 DNA sequence: TGTGCCAGCAGCCAAAAGCTCGGGACAGGGGTCGAGCAGTACTTC.

The chain carries TRBV4-1 and TRBJ1-5; D perhaps matches TRBD1 (6 bases). CDR1 MGHRA and CDR2 YSYEKL come from the germline V gene. This CDR3 has 17 amino acids. V lost 4 bases and J lost 0, with 16 bases in between. The CDR3, as DNA: TGCGCCAGCAGCCCCCTTCTGGGACAACCTAGCAATCAGCCCCAGCATTTT. Translating it yields CASSPLLGQPSNQPQHF.

The chain joins TRBV5-1 to TRBJ1-6, with 8 bases matching TRBD1. From germline, CDR1 is SGHRS and CDR2 YFSETQ. V was clipped by 4 bases and J by 10 bases; unmatched bases: 10. The CDR3 is 15 residues long. The CDR3 protein is CASSAPGGAESPLHF. CDR3 in DNA: TGCGCCAGCAGCGCCCCAGGGGGCGCGGAATCACCCCTCCACTTT.

The V gene is TRBV5-4, the J gene TRBJ2-5; 12 nucleotides align to TRBD2. The CDR3 runs 16 residues. CDR1 SGHNT and CDR2 YYREEE come from the germline V gene (reference sequence). V lost 2 bases, J lost 4 bases, and 6 bases stayed unmatched. CDR3 loop: CASSLPSGGAGETQYF. For the CDR3, the DNA is TGTGCCAGCAGCTTACCTAGCGGGGGGGCCGGAGAGACCCAGTACTTC.

The chain links TRBV4-1 to TRBJ2-1; no clear D. CDR3 length: 17 amino acids. Between the trimmed V and J ends, which lost 3 bases and 0 bases, there was a span of 15 bases. Germline V gives CDR1 MGHRA, CDR2 YSYEKL. CDR3 sequence: CASSHVWRQSSYNEQFF. In DNA, the CDR3 is TGCGCCAGCAGCCACGTCTGGCGGCAAAGCTCCTACAATGAGCAGTTCTTC.

This chain joins TRBV6-5 and TRBJ1-6; the D is unclear. With 0 bases removed from V and 7 bases from J, the gap between germline ends came to 10 bases. The CDR3 has 15 residues. CDR1 is MNHEY, CDR2 SVGAGI, per germline. CDR3 loop: CASSYSEGENSPLHF. The CDR3 DNA reads as TGTGCCAGCAGTTACTCAGAAGGAGAAAATTCACCCCTCCACTTT.

This chain links TRBV13 with TRBJ1-2; 9 bases are shared with TRBD1. The CDR3 runs 16 residues. J was trimmed by 4 bases and V by 4 bases; bases with no gene match: 10. Germline-derived CDR1 and CDR2 are PRHDT and FYEKMQ (reference sequence). DNA for the CDR3: TGTGCCAGCAGCTCCGGCGTGGGACAGGGCCCCTATGGCTACACCTTC. Translated: CASSSGVGQGPYGYTF.

The V and J genes are TRBV3-1 (or the pseudogene TRBV3-2) and TRBJ1-4; TRBD1 agrees at 8 bases. Looked up from germline, CDR1 is LGHDT and CDR2 is YNNKEL (reference sequence). Trimming cost V 4 bases and J 7 bases; bases outside gene matches: 8. The CDR3 has 15 amino acids. The CDR3 is CASSLRTGMFEKLFF. CDR3 DNA sequence: TGTGCCAGCAGCCTAAGGACAGGGATGTTTGAAAAACTGTTTTTT.

This chain connects TRBV19 to TRBJ2-1, with 7 bases identical to TRBD2. The CDR3 spans 13 residues. Germline loops: CDR1 LNHDA, CDR2 SQIVND (reference sequence). J lost 9 bases, V lost 0 bases, and 2 bases had no gene match. CDR3 amino acids: CASSIDGRGEQFF. The CDR3 nucleotides are TGTGCCAGTAGTATAGATGGGAGGGGTGAGCAGTTCTTC. Combining the CDR3 with reference TRBV19 and TRBJ2-1 gives the whole variable domain DGGITQSPKYLFRKEGQNVTLSCEQNLNHDAMYWYRQDPGQGLRLIYYSQIVNDFQKGDIAEGYSVSREKKESFPLTVTSAQKNPTAFYLCASSIDGRGEQFFGPGTRLTVL.

V is TRBV15 and J is TRBJ1-3; 8 bases map to TRBD1. The length of the CDR3 is 15 residues. The germline V gene encodes CDR1 LNHNV and CDR2 YYDKDF (reference sequence). V gave up 6 bases and J gave up 7 bases; unmatched junction bases: 11. Here the CDR3 reads CATSVDRATGNTIYF. CDR3 bases: TGTGCCACCAGTGTGGACAGGGCTACGGGGAACACCATATATTTT. The full variable domain, completed using reference TRBV15 and TRBJ1-3, is DAMVIQNPRYQVTQFGKPVTLSCSQTLNHNVMYWYQQKSSQAPKLLFHYYDKDFNNEADTPDNFQSRRPNTSFCFLDIRSPGLGDTAMYLCATSVDRATGNTIYFGEGSWLTVV.

The gene calls are TRBV6-6 and TRBJ1-5; D remains ambiguous. This CDR3 is 15 amino acids long. Germline CDR1 and CDR2: MNHNY and SVGAGI (reference sequence). V lost 8 bases to trimming and J lost 7 bases, with 21 bases between them. The CDR3, as DNA: TGTGCCAGCGAAGGAATGTGGGCTGAGCACCAGCCCCAGCATTTT. This translates into CASEGMWAEHQPQHF.

This chain joins TRBV2 and TRBJ1-6; D gene unclear. The ends were cut back, 3 bases at V and 4 bases at J, with 4 bases in the middle. CDR3 length: 13 amino acids. From germline, CDR1 is SNHLY and CDR2 FYNNEI. CDR3 sequence: CASSDGYNSPLHF. CDR3 in DNA: TGTGCCAGCAGTGACGGGTATAATTCACCCCTCCACTTT.

The sample holds a few counts of this clone. The rearrangement links TRBV29-1 to TRBJ2-7, with 11 nucleotides matching TRBD1. The CDR3 loop spans 15 amino acids. V was clipped by 6 bases and J by 1 base; unmatched bases: 8. Germline CDR1 and CDR2: SQVTM and ANQGSEA. The CDR3: CSVRWDRGTSYEQYF. DNA of the CDR3: TGCAGCGTGAGGTGGGACAGGGGGACATCCTACGAGCAGTACTTC.

The chain is built from TRBV3-1 (or the pseudogene TRBV3-2) and TRBJ2-3; D ambiguous. V lost 8 bases and J lost 3, with 6 bases in between. This CDR3 is 11 amino acids long. Germline lookup yields CDR1 LGHDT and CDR2 YNNKEL (reference sequence). CDR3 coding DNA: TGTGCCAGCCGACTGACAGATACGCAGTATTTT. Translating it yields CASRLTDTQYF.

This sequence joins TRBV30 and TRBJ2-3, with TRBD2 matching over 14 bases. V was clipped by 0 bases and J by 2 bases; unmatched bases: 4. CDR1 and CDR2 from the germline V gene are GTSNPN and SVGIG (reference sequence). CDR3 length: 17 residues. The chain's CDR3 is CAWSVRTSGGNTDTQYF. Written as DNA, the CDR3 is TGTGCCTGGAGTGTCCGGACTAGCGGGGGGAACACAGATACGCAGTATTTT.

The V gene is TRBV6-5, the J gene TRBJ1-5; no firm D call. The CDR3 length is 13 residues. Trimming left V 8 bases short and J 2 bases short, with 10 bases between. Germline loops: CDR1 MNHEY, CDR2 SVGAGI. CDR3 DNA: TGTGCCAGCCACGGGTGGGGCAATCAGCCCCAGCATTTT. Translating it yields CASHGWGNQPQHF.

V and J are TRBV9 and TRBJ1-6; D not resolved. The ends were cut back, 3 bases at V and 2 bases at J, with 9 bases in the middle. The CDR3 length is 15 residues. Per germline, CDR1 SGDLS and CDR2 YYNGEE. CDR3 loop: CASSATSAYNSPLHF. The CDR3 bases are TGTGCCAGCAGCGCCACGAGCGCCTATAATTCACCCCTCCACTTT.

This chain connects TRBV5-6 to TRBJ2-5, with 8 bases lining up with TRBD1. The germline V gene encodes CDR1 SGHDT and CDR2 YYEEEE. J gave up 0 bases and V 4 bases, and 8 bases lay outside the gene matches. This CDR3 comprises 16 residues. The CDR3 sequence is CASSPRQGLYQETQYF. CDR3 bases: TGTGCCAGCAGCCCTCGACAGGGGCTGTACCAAGAGACCCAGTACTTC.

The V and J genes are TRBV20-1 and TRBJ2-7, with 7 bases aligning to TRBD2. V shed 3 bases, J shed 5 bases, and the junction held 10 bases outside the gene matches. The length of the CDR3 is 14 residues. CDR1 is DFQATT, CDR2 SNEGSKA, per germline (reference sequence). The CDR3 nucleotides read TGCAGTGCTAGTTCCAGGGTGACTAGCCACGAGCAGTACTTC. Protein sequence: CSASSRVTSHEQYF.

The gene calls are TRBV2 and TRBJ1-1; 9 bases fit TRBD1. There are 16 residues in the CDR3. From germline, CDR1 is SNHLY and CDR2 FYNNEI. Trimming cost V 2 bases and J 2 bases; bases outside gene matches: 6. The CDR3 coding sequence is TGTGCCAGCAGTGAAATCGGGACAGGGCTCAACACTGAAGCTTTCTTT. Translation: CASSEIGTGLNTEAFF.

This clone was detected once. The V and J genes are TRBV9 and TRBJ1-1; maybe TRBD1 (6 bases). The CDR3 has 15 amino acids. The germline V and J ends were trimmed by 1 base and 0 bases, with 10 bases remaining between them. Germline V gene sequence: CDR1 SGDLS, CDR2 YYNGEE. CDR3 DNA sequence: TGTGCCAGCAGCGTATCGGACAGCATGAACACTGAAGCTTTCTTT. Translation: CASSVSDSMNTEAFF. Filled out from reference TRBV9 and TRBJ1-1, the complete variable domain reads DSGVTQTPKHLITATGQRVTLRCSPRSGDLSVYWYQQSLDQGLQFLIQYYNGEERAKGNILERFSAQQFPDLHSELNLSSLELGDSALYFCASSVSDSMNTEAFFGQGTRLTVV.